This T cell receptor (beta chain) is from a study of OX40 agonist ivuxolimab in advanced cancers. Using immunoSEQ multiplex PCR, the repertoire was profiled, and TCRdb retains in-frame clones only, with some absent. Of some 58,000 clones listed, 70% to 90% are singletons. Sequencing used CD4+ or CD8+ T cells sorted from blood, obtained in a trial of the OX40 agonist ivuxolimab. The source of this sequence is an adult with an advanced solid tumor such as melanoma, head and neck, liver or kidney cancer.

The CDR3 sequence: CASITGTGGHEQYF. CDR3 bases: TGCGCCAGCATCACCGGGACAGGGGGCCACGAGCAGTACTTC. The chain is built from TRBV23-1 and TRBJ2-7; 12 bases align to TRBD1. TRBV23-1 is noted as an ORF with a role that remains uncertain. V was clipped by 7 bases and J by 5 bases; unmatched bases: 6. This CDR3 contains 14 residues.